These 22 T cell receptor beta chains came from one sample sequenced in a study of blood T cell repertoires in COVID-19. Assay: immunoSEQ multiplex PCR; the TCRdb copy retains only in-frame clones and omits some. The sample consists of 200,000 or so clones, 65% to 85% of them appearing once. What was sequenced was peripheral blood. These receptors were obtained from a woman aged 30 to 39 who had recovered from COVID-19.

V and J are TRBV27 and TRBJ2-1; no firm D call. The CDR3 loop spans 14 amino acids. From germline, CDR1 is MNHEY and CDR2 SMNVEV (reference sequence). V shed 5 bases and J shed 9 bases, with 17 bases lying between them. CDR3 DNA sequence: TGTGCCAGCAGTCTTAGCCCTAACAATGGTGAGCAGTTCTTC. This sequence encodes CASSLSPNNGEQFF.

The chain employs TRBV6-1 and TRBJ2-2, with 11 bases fitting TRBD2. The CDR3 sequence is 17 residues long. V lost 4 bases, J lost 3 bases, and 7 bases stayed unmatched. CDR1 is MNHNS and CDR2 is SASEGT in the germline V gene. The CDR3 nucleotides read TGTGCCAGCAGTGTGTTCGGGACTAGCGGATACACCGGGGAGCTGTTTTTT. Its protein is CASSVFGTSGYTGELFF.

J is TRBJ1-2 and V is TRBV6-5, with TRBD1 matching 11 bases. V was clipped by 2 bases and J by 4 bases; unmatched bases: 6. CDR3 length: 16 residues. Germline lookup yields CDR1 MNHEY and CDR2 SVGAGI. CDR3 DNA: TGTGCCAGCAGTTACCCCGAGGGACAGGGGGTCTATGGCTACACCTTC. As protein: CASSYPEGQGVYGYTF.

The V and J genes are TRBV5-4 and TRBJ2-7; weak D call: TRBD2 (6 bases). Deletions cut 6 bases from V and 6 bases from J, with 16 bases between. Germline values: CDR1 SGHNT, CDR2 YYREEE (reference sequence). The CDR3 loop spans 13 amino acids. The CDR3 coding sequence is TGTGCCAGCACCTATTCGGGGGAGTCCGAGCAGTACTTC. This codes for CASTYSGESEQYF. Supplemented by reference TRBV5-4 and TRBJ2-7, the full variable domain reads ETGVTQSPTHLIKTRGQQVTLRCSSQSGHNTVSWYQQALGQGPQFIFQYYREEENGRGNFPPRFSGLQFPNYSSELNVNALELDDSALYLCASTYSGESEQYFGPGTRLTVT.

The chain is built from TRBV28 and TRBJ2-1; a weak D match, TRBD2 (5 bases). Germline V gene data show CDR1 as MDHEN and CDR2 as SYDVKM. V lost 3 bases to trimming and J lost 8 bases, with 17 bases between them. This CDR3 contains 15 residues. Here the CDR3 DNA reads TGTGCCAGCAGTTTTCCGGGTCCGGTCGGGGATGAGCAGTTCTTC. Translated: CASSFPGPVGDEQFF.

Notes on this clone: Other DNA sequences in the sample encode the same CDR3. The chain uses TRBV28 and TRBJ1-1; 8 bases are a match to TRBD1. The CDR3 is made up of 14 amino acids. In germline, CDR1 is MDHEN, CDR2 SYDVKM. Losses at the gene ends were 6 bases for V and 1 base for J; bases not matched to a gene: 4. The CDR3 sequence is CASSSGQGNTEAFF. In DNA, the CDR3 is TGTGCCAGCAGCTCCGGACAGGGGAACACTGAAGCTTTCTTT.

This clone was picked up one time. The chain has TRBV10-1 and TRBJ2-1; TRBD2 matches at 10 bases. The ends lost 8 bases at V and 4 bases at J; junction bases unmatched: 5. This CDR3 has 14 residues. Per the germline V gene, CDR1 is WNHNN and CDR2 is SYGVQD (reference sequence). The CDR3 sequence: CASSLAGVYNEQFF. The CDR3 coding sequence is TGCGCCAGCTCTCTAGCGGGGGTTTACAATGAGCAGTTCTTC.

This chain joins TRBV30 and TRBJ2-1, with 9 bases lining up with TRBD1. The CDR3 totals 13 residues. The germline V gene encodes CDR1 GTSNPN and CDR2 SVGIG (reference sequence). The CDR3 is CAHAGTGRNEQFF. The CDR3, as DNA: TGTGCACATGCCGGGACAGGGAGGAATGAGCAGTTCTTC.

The chain is built from TRBV5-4 and TRBJ2-7, with D unresolved. The germline V and J ends were trimmed by 4 bases and 2 bases, with 16 bases remaining between them. This CDR3 is 15 amino acids long. Germline V gene sequence: CDR1 SGHNT, CDR2 YYREEE (reference sequence). The CDR3 spells CASSMLDAVTYEQYF. CDR3 in DNA: TGTGCCAGCAGCATGCTAGACGCTGTTACCTACGAGCAGTACTTC.

The chain has TRBV28 and TRBJ2-1; D might be TRBD2 (5 bases). V gave up 6 bases and J gave up 3 bases, with 21 bases separating them. This CDR3 comprises 17 residues. Germline V lookup: CDR1 MDHEN, CDR2 SYDVKM. The CDR3 DNA sequence: TGTGCCAGCAGGGGGATCAGCGGTTGGGGATACTACAATGAGCAGTTCTTC. Protein: CASRGISGWGYYNEQFF.

The rearrangement uses TRBV11-2 and TRBJ2-7, with 7 bases aligning to TRBD2. The germline gives CDR1 SGHAT, CDR2 FQNNGV. Germline trimming cut 6 bases from V and 3 bases from J; bases unmatched to any gene: 14. The CDR3 is made up of 16 amino acids. The CDR3 DNA reads TGTGCCAGCAGTTGGCTGGAGAAGCGGGGCGTCTACGAGCAGTACTTC. Protein product: CASSWLEKRGVYEQYF.

The V and J genes are TRBV3-1 (or the pseudogene TRBV3-2) and TRBJ2-1; 12 bases line up with TRBD2. J gave up 4 bases and V 0 bases, and 16 bases lay outside the gene matches. Germline CDR1 LGHDT, CDR2 YNNKEL (reference sequence). The CDR3 totals 21 residues. The CDR3 nucleotides are TGTGCCAGCAGCCAAGATAGCTTAAGGTGGGGACTAGCGGGTTCTTACAATGAGCAGTTCTTC. This encodes CASSQDSLRWGLAGSYNEQFF.

The J gene is TRBJ2-5, the V gene TRBV5-1, with 11 positions matching TRBD2. The V gene end was trimmed by 4 bases and the J gene end by 5 bases; junction bases not matched to a gene: 13. The germline CDR1 and CDR2 sequences are SGHRS and YFSETQ. The CDR3 extends over 17 amino acids. CDR3 in DNA: TGCGCCAGCAGCCTCTACCGACTAGCGGGAAATATGGAGACCCAGTACTTC. This encodes CASSLYRLAGNMETQYF. Based on the CDR3 plus reference TRBV5-1 and TRBJ2-5, the full variable domain is KAGVTQTPRYLIKTRGQQVTLSCSPISGHRSVSWYQQTPGQGLQFLFEYFSETQRNKGNFPGRFSGRQFSNSRSEMNVSTLELGDSALYLCASSLYRLAGNMETQYFGPGTRLLVL.

The chain uses TRBV10-3 and TRBJ1-2; D unclear. Trimming pared 3 bases from V and 2 bases from J, leaving 10 bases between. CDR1 is ENHRY, CDR2 SYGVKD, per germline. CDR3 length: 14 amino acids. The CDR3 loop reads CAISDRLLNYGYTF. The CDR3 DNA reads as TGTGCCATCAGTGACAGACTTCTAAACTATGGCTACACCTTC.

The chain recombines TRBV7-4 with TRBJ2-7, with a weak D call TRBD1 (5 bases). Trimming cost V 1 base and J 2 bases, with 12 bases left between them. The CDR3 is made up of 15 amino acids. The germline CDR1 and CDR2 sequences are SGHVT and SQSDAQ. The CDR3 DNA reads TGTGCCAGCAGCTTAGGGACATGGAGCCCCTACGAGCAGTACTTC. Translated: CASSLGTWSPYEQYF. The variable domain in full, completed from reference TRBV7-4 and TRBJ2-7, reads GAGVSQSPRYKVAKRGRDVALRCDSISGHVTLYWYRQTLGQGSEVLTYSQSDAQRDKSGRPSGRFSAERPERSVSTLKIQRTEQGDSAVYLCASSLGTWSPYEQYFGPGTRLTVT.

The chain joins TRBV19 to TRBJ2-2; 8 positions agree with TRBD2. This CDR3 has 15 residues. V gave up 7 bases and J gave up 4 bases; unmatched junction bases: 8. In germline, CDR1 is LNHDA, CDR2 SQIVND (reference sequence). In DNA, the CDR3 is TGTGCCAGTAAATTACTAGCGGAATCCACCGGGGAGCTGTTTTTT. It encodes CASKLLAESTGELFF.

The V call is TRBV6-2 or TRBV6-3, the J call TRBJ2-7; weak D call: TRBD2 (5 bases). Trimming cost V 6 bases and J 2 bases, with 17 bases left between them. CDR3 length: 15 amino acids. The germline gives CDR1 MNHEY, CDR2 SVGEGT. The CDR3 sequence: CASSSFLAATYEQYF. The CDR3 coding sequence is TGTGCCAGCAGCTCATTTCTAGCCGCTACCTACGAGCAGTACTTC.

The chain couples TRBV6-5 to TRBJ1-6; the D gene is possibly TRBD1 (6 bases). The V end was cut by 8 bases, the J end by 8 bases, with 10 bases between. CDR3 length: 12 amino acids. The germline gives CDR1 MNHEY, CDR2 SVGAGI. The CDR3 coding sequence is TGTGCCAGCGGGGGCGCGGATTCACCCCTCCACTTT. This translates into CASGGADSPLHF.

The rearrangement uses TRBV28 and TRBJ1-6, with 9 positions matching TRBD1. V lost 3 bases and J lost 10; bases outside the gene matches: 7. CDR3 length: 15 residues. CDR1 is MDHEN, CDR2 SYDVKM, per germline. The DNA of the CDR3 is TGTGCCAGCAGTTTGCTGGGACAGGGTGGGTCACCCCTCCACTTT. It translates to CASSLLGQGGSPLHF. Variable domain in full (rest from reference TRBV28 and TRBJ1-6): DVKVTQSSRYLVKRTGEKVFLECVQDMDHENMFWYRQDPGLGLRLIYFSYDVKMKEKGDIPEGYSVSREKKERFSLILESASTNQTSMYLCASSLLGQGGSPLHFGNGTRLTVT.

The V call is TRBV7-8, the J call TRBJ1-2, with TRBD1 matching over 8 bases. The CDR3 consists of 13 residues. Germline CDR1 and CDR2: SGHVS and FQNEAQ. V gave up 5 bases and J gave up 8 bases; unmatched junction bases: 7. CDR3 in amino acids: CASSQDREDGYTF. The CDR3, as DNA: TGTGCCAGCAGCCAGGACAGGGAGGACGGCTACACCTTC.

This clone was seen a few times. The DNA of the CDR3 is TGTGCCAGCAGTTTCCTAGCGGGAGGTTATATCGATGAGCAGTTCTTC. This translates into CASSFLAGGYIDEQFF. The rearrangement links TRBV27 to TRBJ2-1, with 11 bases that match TRBD2. The junction had 9 bases not matched to a gene; V was cut back by 3 bases and J by 8 bases. The CDR3 is made up of 16 amino acids. Germline V gene lookup returns CDR1 MNHEY and CDR2 SMNVEV (reference sequence).

In this sample, this clone turned up once. V and J are TRBV28 and TRBJ2-7, with D possibly TRBD2 on 5 matching bases. V lost 4 bases, J lost 6 bases, and 7 bases lay in between. Germline V CDR1 and CDR2: MDHEN, SYDVKM. This CDR3 has 11 amino acids. This CDR3 reads CASSWEREQYF. The CDR3 nucleotides are TGTGCCAGCAGTTGGGAGCGCGAGCAGTACTTC.